Detailed here is one TCR beta chain. The table lists this clonotype with a few counts. Its recognized antigen is unknown. The sample holds no much larger clone one base away, and base qualities are not on file. The time point label on this specimen signifies: patch test 1, 2 weeks after DPC sensitization. What this sample's treatment or condition label stands for: therapeutic diphenylcyclopropenone sensitization with weekly scalp DPC. At each patch-test visit, blood was drawn before the patch test was applied. To be eligible, patients had to be aged 18 to 70, diagnosed with alopecia and judged suitable for DPC therapy, while pregnant patients were excluded. Total RNA was extracted from unfractionated whole blood that had been collected in Tempus Blood RNA tubes. This record belongs to a study of human T cells and chemical hapten exposure (dated by TCRdb to the early 2020s). About the investigation overall: For sensitization, 2% DPC in acetone was applied to a roughly 2 cm by roughly 2 cm area of upper inner arm skin. The mostly female patient cohort included alopecia areata with under or over 50% scalp involvement, alopecia totalis and alopecia universalis. Blood samples were taken from patients before sensitization (week 0) and then at 2, 6 and about 24 weeks after DPC sensitization. Patch tests used Finn chambers with 0.01% DPC on the upper back, scored after 6 days by International Contact Dermatitis Research Group standards. Throughout the study period of about 23 weeks, patients also received therapeutic DPC doses to the scalp every week. Roughly 30 alopecia patients provided blood for TCR sequencing at one to four time points (pre-sensitization, 2, 6 and 24 weeks). In alopecia patients, the study followed how the peripheral blood TCR repertoire changed in vivo over primary and secondary sensitization to diphenylcyclopropenone (DPC), a hapten. Libraries were combined into a pool for sequencing, and differences in TCR yield between samples came mainly from small differences in library volumes within the pool. Study-wide conclusions, independent of this receptor: Alopecia, a presumed autoimmune disease, was present in all patients, so the immune response of the patients might differ from that of healthy individuals. The number of TCRs above 1 in 1000 frequency did not change with DPC sensitization; there was no evidence of global repertoire structure alterations. Compared with pre-sensitization or healthy control sets, expanded TCRs formed significantly more large CDR3 similarity clusters, which is consistent with antigen-driven responses. A positive correlation was found between the number of PT1 expanded TCRs and patch test score, with significance reached at thresholds 8, 16 and 32 but not 4. After repeated subsampling, changes were observed in the strength of the expansion versus patch-test correlation and in the threshold at which the correlation became significant.

Libraries were prepared through RACE. Instrument on record: NextSeq 500. Library preparation attached unique molecular identifiers to individual cDNA molecules for quantitative, reproducible TCR counting. From each blood RNA sample, both TCR alpha and TCR beta chains were sequenced. As for the authors' bioinformatics: A median of approximately 100,000 TCRs per sample was observed, with a range of about 23,224 to 690,600. The Decombinator software suite was used to annotate V, J and CDR3 in the TCR reads. For PS versus PT1 abundance plots, all samples were subsampled to the same number of TCRs (28,000). Expanded TCRs were defined as absent before sensitization and observed at least eight times at the 2-week time point. The raw public data were reprocessed by TCRdb itself: fastp quality trimming at Q25, MiXCR clonotype calling, in-frame beta chains only. Each CDR3 protein appears once, grouped with its most common genes and DNA. The authors' filters were not applied to this entry. The sample data list under 150,000 distinct CDR3 sequences, and about 12% of these were observed just once. Roughly 1.3% of the sample is taken by the ten largest.

Its CDR3 holds 20 amino acids, cysteine through phenylalanine. Of all the DNA, just the CDR3 is kept, 60 bases in frame from base 1. According to the germline V gene, CDR1 reads SGHAT and CDR2 reads FQNNGV. The V end loses 4 bases and the J end loses 0 bases, and a stretch of 25 bases separates them. Here the chain combines TRBV11-2 and TRBJ2-1; TRBD2 might be the D gene, on 6 matching bases. The sequencing used whole blood, collected in connection with sensitization to the hapten diphenylcyclopropenone (DPC). The TCR sequence derives from a woman aged 45-65 years with alopecia areata. Some clones in this sample may be carry-over from other donors' samples. CDR3 loop: CASSSPRKRVSRYSYNEQFF. The nucleotide sequence is TGTGCCAGCAGCTCCCCCCGGAAGCGGGTTAGCCGGTACTCCTACAATGAGCAGTTCTTC.